The entry below gives a single TCR beta chain sequence along with its context. The record originates from a study of blood T cell repertoires in COVID-19. For the study at large: Whether acute or convalescent, the COVID-19 samples came from the United States, Italy and Spain.

The CDR3 is 14 residues long. V was trimmed by 5 bases and J by 8 bases, leaving 18 bases between them. CDR1 is SEHNR, CDR2 FQNEAQ, per germline (reference sequence). In the original processing: Quantification of nucleated cells was approximated via reference gene primer amplification. Assay: immunoSEQ multiplex PCR; the TCRdb copy retains only in-frame clones and omits some. The V and J calls and clone size come from that table; D and trimming were worked out from the DNA. Of tens of thousands of clones detected, 81% appear once; the ten largest clones hold roughly 3.1%. The sequenced sample was peripheral blood. V gene TRBV7-9 combines with J gene TRBJ1-2, with D maybe TRBD1 (6 bases). This TCR was sampled from a man aged 65-85 years with COVID-19, enrolled during active disease. For the CDR3, the DNA is TGTGCCAGCAGCCCCGGGGGGGCGGGGGTCGGCTACACCTTC. The encoded protein is CASSPGGAGVGYTF.